One sample yielded the 2 T cell receptor beta chains listed below, sequenced in a study of CD8+CD57+ T cells in acquired aplastic anemia. Sequencing involved patients with CD8+CD57+ cell expansion previously shown by flow cytometry. Both TCR beta VDJ combination and CDR3 sequence profiling were carried out. Genomic DNA was the template for this profiling. TCRdb reanalysed the reads using MiXCR and keeps one entry per CDR3 protein. In the table there are about half a million distinct CDR3 sequences, approximately 32% of which are singletons. Source material: sorted CD4+, CD8+, or CD8+CD57+ T cells (not recorded which) from PBMCs. These receptors came from a human donor with aplastic anemia.

This clonotype was picked up many times. This chain connects TRBV19 to TRBJ2-7; the match to TRBD1 covers 12 bases. This CDR3 spans 15 amino acids. Germline trimming cut 4 bases from V and 4 bases from J; bases unmatched to any gene: 5. The germline gives CDR1 LNHDA, CDR2 SQIVND (reference sequence). The CDR3 spells CASSRGTGGAYEQYF. DNA for the CDR3: TGTGCCAGTAGTAGAGGGACAGGGGGCGCGTACGAGCAGTACTTC.

A word on this clonotype: A single base separates this from a much larger clone, so it may be a read error. V gene TRBV2 combines with J gene TRBJ2-2; 7 bases line up with TRBD2. Per the germline V gene, CDR1 is SNHLY and CDR2 is FYNNEI. CDR3 size: 14 residues. The CDR3 bases are TGTCCCAGCAGTGAAATGGCGGGGGCCGGGGAGCTGTTTTTT. The encoded protein is CPSSEMAGAGELFF.